What follows describes a single T cell receptor (beta chain). Its recognized antigen is unknown. With a much larger clone just one base away, this may be a read error. Sequences SGHRS (CDR1) and YFSETQ (CDR2) are obtained from the germline V gene. The CDR3 spans 14 residues, from the cysteine through the phenylalanine. The read is trimmed to its CDR3 DNA, 42 bases read in frame from base 1. This specimen belongs to a study of response to subunit inactivated influenza vaccine (dated by TCRdb to the late 2010s). A note on the overall study: The study used deep quantitative T cell receptor repertoire profiling to track responses to a trivalent subunit inactivated influenza vaccine.

The library came from RT-PCR. The sequencer was an Illumina HiSeq 2500. TCRdb applied fastp at Q25 and MiXCR to the public reads, then kept only in-frame beta chains. Rows matching on CDR3 protein sequence are summarized as one entry with the most common DNA and genes. The sample records about 610,000 distinct CDR3 sequences, 12% to 15% of which are singletons. The ten largest clones capture 11% of the sample. Broad study findings and their caveats: According to the authors, only a limited number of new T cells may be recruited by each seasonal influenza vaccination.

The clonotype was recovered from a middle-aged man who received an inactivated influenza vaccine. Donor details come from another sample of the same person, matched by shared clones. The sequence joins TRBV5-1 to TRBJ2-1; the D gene cannot be named for sure. The starting material was PBMCs from blood, obtained roughly 13 days after vaccination. The nucleotides are TGCGCCACCAGCTTCCGCGGACGGGCATATGAGCAGTTCTTC. Translated, this is CATSFRGRAYEQFF.